This T cell receptor beta chain emerged from a study of cytomegalovirus exposure and HLA in healthy donors. About the study: From donors who were HLA-typed, an early data release held around 80 million unique TCRs.

This clone showed up just a few times. CDR1 SNHLY and CDR2 FYNNEI come from the germline V gene. Unmatched junction bases numbered 2, after V lost 5 bases and J lost 8 bases. The CDR3 sequence is 13 residues long. This PCR relied on a set of 60 Vbeta primers and 13 Jbeta primers. Data came from immunoSEQ multiplex PCR; TCRdb stores just in-frame clones and leaves some out. This table holds under 85,000 clones, almost 70% found once. The sequenced material came from PBMCs. The source of this sequence is a man aged 35-49 years in good health and CMV-seropositive. This chain joins TRBV2 and TRBJ1-6, with 8 bases fitting TRBD1. The CDR3, as DNA: TGTGCCAGCAGTATGACAGGGGATTCACCCCTCCACTTT. Translating it yields CASSMTGDSPLHF.